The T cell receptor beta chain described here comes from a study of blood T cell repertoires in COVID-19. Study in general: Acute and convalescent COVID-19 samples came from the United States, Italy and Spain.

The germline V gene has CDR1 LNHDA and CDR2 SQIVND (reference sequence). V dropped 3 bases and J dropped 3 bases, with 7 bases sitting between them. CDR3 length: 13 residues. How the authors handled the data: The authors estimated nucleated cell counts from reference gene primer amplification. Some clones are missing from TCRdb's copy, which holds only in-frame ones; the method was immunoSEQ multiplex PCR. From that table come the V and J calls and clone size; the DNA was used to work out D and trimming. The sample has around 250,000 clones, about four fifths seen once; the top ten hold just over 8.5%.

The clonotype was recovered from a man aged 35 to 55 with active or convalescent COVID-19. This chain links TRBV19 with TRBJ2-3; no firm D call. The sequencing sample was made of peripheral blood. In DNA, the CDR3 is TGTGCCAGTAGTATGGTGCTAACAGATACGCAGTATTTT. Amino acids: CASSMVLTDTQYF.